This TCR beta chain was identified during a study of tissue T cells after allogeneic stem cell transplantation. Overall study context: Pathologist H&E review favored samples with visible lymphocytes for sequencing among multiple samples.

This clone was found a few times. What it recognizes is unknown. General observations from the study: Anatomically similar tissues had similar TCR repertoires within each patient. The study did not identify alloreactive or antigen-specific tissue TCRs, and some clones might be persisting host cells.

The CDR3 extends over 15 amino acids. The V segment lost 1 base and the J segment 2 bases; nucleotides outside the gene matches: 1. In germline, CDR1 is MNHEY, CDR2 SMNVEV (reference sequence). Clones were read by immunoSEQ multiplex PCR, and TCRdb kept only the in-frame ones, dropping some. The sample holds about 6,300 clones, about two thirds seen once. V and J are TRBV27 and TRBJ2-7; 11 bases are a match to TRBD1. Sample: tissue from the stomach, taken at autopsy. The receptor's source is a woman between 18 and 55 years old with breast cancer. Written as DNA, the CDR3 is TGTGCCAGCAGTTTATGGGGACAGGGGGCCTACGAGCAGTACTTC. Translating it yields CASSLWGQGAYEQYF.